These T cell receptor beta chains were read from a single sample in a study of cytomegalovirus exposure and HLA in healthy donors. Clones were read by immunoSEQ multiplex PCR, and TCRdb kept only the in-frame ones, dropping some. The sample includes about 87,000 clones, approximately 7.1% seen only once; the top ten take over 2%. The sample consisted of PBMCs. All receptors derive from a man in his fifties or sixties in good health and CMV-seronegative. The CDR3 runs from the conserved cysteine through the conserved F or W. D genes are given only for firm matches. The size of a clone is reported for some rows only, either as once, few or many, or as a class for expanded clones.

>TRBV11-2|TRBJ1-1|few|.
TGTGCCAGCAGCTTAGACAGGGGTACCACTGAAGCTTTCTTT
CASSLDRGTTEAFF
>TRBV5-1|TRBJ2-2|.|TRBD2
TGCGCCAGCAGCCCAGCGGGGGGAGGCGGGGAGCTGTTTTTT
CASSPAGGGGELFF
>TRBV6-5|TRBJ1-5|.|.
TGTGCCAGCAGACCTCAGGGAGGGAGCAATCAGCCCCAGCATTTT
CASRPQGGSNQPQHF
>TRBV19|TRBJ1-5|few|.
TGTGCCAGTAGTATGACAGTGCAGGCCTTTCATAGCAATCAGCCCCAGCATTTT
CASSMTVQAFHSNQPQHF
>TRBV7-2|TRBJ2-4|few|.
TGTGCCAGCAGCTCCCAAGCCCCCACCTTAGCCAAAAACATTCAGTACTTC
CASSSQAPTLAKNIQYF
>TRBV5-4|TRBJ2-4|.|.
TGTGCCAGCAGCGTGGAACTAGGGGGCGCGGGGAGAAACATTCAGTACTTC
CASSVELGGAGRNIQYF
>TRBV9|TRBJ2-2|.|TRBD2
TGTGCCAGCAGCGCCGGACTAGTTGGAGGAGGGGCCGGGGAGCTGTTTTTT
CASSAGLVGGGAGELFF
>TRBV28|TRBJ2-3|once|TRBD2
TGTGCCAGCAGTGCCGCGCCCGGGACTAGCGGCACAGATACGCAGTATTTT
CASSAAPGTSGTDTQYF
>TRBV7-8|TRBJ2-7|few|.
TGTGCCAGCAGCCCACGGGACTCCTCCTACGAGCAGTACTTC
CASSPRDSSYEQYF
>TRBV11-2|TRBJ1-1|.|.
TGTGCCAGCAGCTGGCCAGGGGCGAACACTGAAGCTTTCTTT
CASSWPGANTEAFF
>TRBV19|TRBJ2-5|few|TRBD1
TGTGCCAGTAGTAAGGACAGGAAAGAGACCCAGTACTTC
CASSKDRKETQYF
>TRBV7-7|TRBJ2-4|few|TRBD1
TGTGCTAGCAGCTTAGCCCGGACAGGGAAAAACATTCAGTACTTC
CASSLARTGKNIQYF
>TRBV7-9|TRBJ1-5|.|.
TGTGCCAGCAGCTTAACTGCGGGGGGAGACAATCAGCCCCAGCATTTT
CASSLTAGGDNQPQHF
>TRBV19|TRBJ2-3|few|.
TGTGCCAGTAGTATCTCGGCAGATACGCAGTATTTT
CASSISADTQYF
>TRBV10-2|TRBJ1-1|few|TRBD1
TGCGCCAGCAGTGAAGGACAGGGAATGAACACTGAAGCTTTCTTT
CASSEGQGMNTEAFF
>TRBV13|TRBJ1-1|few|TRBD1
TGTGCCAGCAGCAGACAGGGGGCGCTGAGGACTGAAGCTTTCTTT
CASSRQGALRTEAFF
>TRBV28|TRBJ2-5|few|.
TGTGCCAGCAGGCCACAGGGAATAAGTGAGACCCAGTACTTC
CASRPQGISETQYF
>TRBV19|TRBJ1-1|.|TRBD1
TGTGCCAGCGGGCGGGACAGGGTTGCTGAAGCTTTCTTT
CASGRDRVAEAFF
>TRBV5-4|TRBJ2-7|.|TRBD2
TGTGCCAGCAGCCCCGGAGGGACTAGCGGGGCCTACGAGCAGTACTTC
CASSPGGTSGAYEQYF
>TRBV7-6|TRBJ2-1|few|.
TGTGCCAGCAGCTTAGCGCTGGGAGACAATGAGCAGTTCTTC
CASSLALGDNEQFF
>TRBV28|TRBJ1-2|.|.
TGTGCCAGCAGTTTAGGAGACTATGGCTACACCTTC
CASSLGDYGYTF
>TRBV29-1|TRBJ1-1|few|.
TGCAGCGTGGAGACTATTATGAACACTGAAGCTTTCTTT
CSVETIMNTEAFF
>TRBV9|TRBJ2-3|few|.
TGTGCCAGCAGCGCCCCTTTAGGGACTGGCACAGATACGCAGTATTTT
CASSAPLGTGTDTQYF
>TRBV18|TRBJ2-7|.|.
TGTGCCAGCTCACCTCTCCCCAGGATCGAGCAGTACTTC
CASSPLPRIEQYF
>TRBV28|TRBJ1-6|few|.
TGTGCCAGCAGTTCAGGGGTATTAGGTTCACCCCTCCACTTT
CASSSGVLGSPLHF
>TRBV5-1|TRBJ2-2|few|.
TGCGCCAGCAGCTTGGGTCCGGCGAACACCGGGGAGCTGTTTTTT
CASSLGPANTGELFF
>TRBV4-1|TRBJ2-7|.|.
TGCGCCAGCAGCCAGACCAGGGGTTACGAGCAGTACTTC
CASSQTRGYEQYF
>TRBV18|TRBJ2-1|.|.
TGTGCCAGCTCACCGGACTGGAGCTCCTACAATGAGCAGTTCTTC
CASSPDWSSYNEQFF
>TRBV5-5|TRBJ2-3|.|TRBD2
TGTGCCAGCAGCCAGTCTGGGGCGGGAGCCACAGATACGCAGTATTTT
CASSQSGAGATDTQYF
>TRBV25-1|TRBJ1-1|few|TRBD1
TGTGCCAGTAGACAGGGATCATTGTCTGAAGCTTTCTTT
CASRQGSLSEAFF
>TRBV21-1|TRBJ2-2|.|.
TGTGCCAGCAGCAAAGTAAGTCGTGGGTTACAGGGGAAGACAACGAACACCGGGGAGCTGTTTTTT
CASSKVSRGLQGKTTNTGELFF
>TRBV7-2|TRBJ2-5|.|TRBD2
TGTGCCAGCAGCTTATGGCTAGCGGGAGTATTCGAGACCCAGTACTTC
CASSLWLAGVFETQYF